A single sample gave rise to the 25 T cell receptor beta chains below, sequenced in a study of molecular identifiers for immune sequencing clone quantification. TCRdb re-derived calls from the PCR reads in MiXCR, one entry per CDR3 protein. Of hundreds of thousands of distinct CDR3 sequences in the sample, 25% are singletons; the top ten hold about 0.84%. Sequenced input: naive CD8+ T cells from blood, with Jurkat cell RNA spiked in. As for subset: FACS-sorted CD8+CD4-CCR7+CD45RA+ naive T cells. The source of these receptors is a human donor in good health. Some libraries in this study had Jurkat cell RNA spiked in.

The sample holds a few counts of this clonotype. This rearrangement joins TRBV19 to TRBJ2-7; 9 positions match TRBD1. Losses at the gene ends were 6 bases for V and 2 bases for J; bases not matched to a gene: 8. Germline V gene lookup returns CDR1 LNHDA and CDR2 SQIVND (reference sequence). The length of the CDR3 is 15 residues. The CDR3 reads CASRSGQGAPYEQYF. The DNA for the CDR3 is TGTGCCAGTAGATCGGGACAGGGAGCCCCCTACGAGCAGTACTTC.

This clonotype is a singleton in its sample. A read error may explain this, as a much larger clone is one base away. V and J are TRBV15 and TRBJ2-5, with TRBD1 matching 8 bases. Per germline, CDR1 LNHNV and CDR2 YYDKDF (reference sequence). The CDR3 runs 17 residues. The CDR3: CATSRDFQGAYQETLYF. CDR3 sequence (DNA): TGTGCCACCAGCAGAGATTTCCAGGGGGCCTACCAAGAGACCCTGTACTTC.

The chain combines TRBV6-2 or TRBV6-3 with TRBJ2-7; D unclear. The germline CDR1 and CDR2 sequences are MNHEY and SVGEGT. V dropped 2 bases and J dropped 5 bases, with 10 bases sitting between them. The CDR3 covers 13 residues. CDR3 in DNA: TGTGCCAGCAGTTACGATCGGGCGGACGAGCAGTACTTC. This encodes CASSYDRADEQYF.

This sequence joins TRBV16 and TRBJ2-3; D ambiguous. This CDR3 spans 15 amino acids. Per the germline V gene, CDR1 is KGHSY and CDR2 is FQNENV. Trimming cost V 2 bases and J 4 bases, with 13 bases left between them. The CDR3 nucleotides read TGTGCCAGCAGCCAAGAGTTGGGCTACCCAGATACGCAGTATTTT. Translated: CASSQELGYPDTQYF. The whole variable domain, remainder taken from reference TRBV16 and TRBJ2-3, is GEEVAQTPKHLVRGEGQKAKLYCAPIKGHSYVFWYQQVLKNEFKFLISFQNENVFDETGMPKERFSAKCLPNSPCSLEIQATKLEDSAVYFCASSQELGYPDTQYFGPGTRLTVL.

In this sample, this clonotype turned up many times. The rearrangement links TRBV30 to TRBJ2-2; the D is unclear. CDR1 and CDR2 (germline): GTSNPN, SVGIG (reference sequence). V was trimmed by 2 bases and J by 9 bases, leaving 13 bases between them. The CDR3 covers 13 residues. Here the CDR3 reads CAWSPLIFRELFF. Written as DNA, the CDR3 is TGTGCCTGGAGTCCCCTGATTTTCCGGGAGCTGTTTTTT.

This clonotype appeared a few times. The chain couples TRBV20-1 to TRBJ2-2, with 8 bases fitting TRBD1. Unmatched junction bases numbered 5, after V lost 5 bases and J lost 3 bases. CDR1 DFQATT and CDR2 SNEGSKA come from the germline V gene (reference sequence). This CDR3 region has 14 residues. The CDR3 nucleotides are TGCAGTGCTCCGGACAGGGCTGACACCGGGGAGCTGTTTTTT. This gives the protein CSAPDRADTGELFF.

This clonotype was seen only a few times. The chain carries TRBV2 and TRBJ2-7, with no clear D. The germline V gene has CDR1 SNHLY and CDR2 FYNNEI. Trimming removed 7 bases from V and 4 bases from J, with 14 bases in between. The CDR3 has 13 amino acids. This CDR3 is CASNRVDVYEQYF. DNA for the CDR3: TGTGCCAGCAATCGGGTCGACGTGTACGAGCAGTACTTC.

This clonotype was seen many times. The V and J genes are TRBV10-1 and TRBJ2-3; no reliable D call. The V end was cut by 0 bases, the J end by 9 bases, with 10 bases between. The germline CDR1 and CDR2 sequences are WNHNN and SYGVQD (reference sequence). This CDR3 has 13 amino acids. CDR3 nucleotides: TGCGCCAGCAGTGAGTCGTTGCGAGAAACGCAGTATTTT. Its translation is CASSESLRETQYF.

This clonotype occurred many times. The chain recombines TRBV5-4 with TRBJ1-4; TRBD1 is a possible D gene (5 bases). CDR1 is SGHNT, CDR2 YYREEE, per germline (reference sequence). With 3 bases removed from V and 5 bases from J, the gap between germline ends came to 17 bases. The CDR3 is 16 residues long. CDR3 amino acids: CASSSTFEGLNEKLFF. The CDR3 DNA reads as TGTGCCAGCAGCTCCACCTTCGAGGGGCTAAATGAAAAACTGTTTTTT.

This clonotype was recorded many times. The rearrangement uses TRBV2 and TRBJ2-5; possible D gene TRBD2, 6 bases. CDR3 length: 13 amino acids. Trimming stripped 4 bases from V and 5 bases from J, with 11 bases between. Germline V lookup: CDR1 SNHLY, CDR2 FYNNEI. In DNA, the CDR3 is TGTGCCAGCAGTGGACCGGGGGTTGAGACCCAGTACTTC. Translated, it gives CASSGPGVETQYF.

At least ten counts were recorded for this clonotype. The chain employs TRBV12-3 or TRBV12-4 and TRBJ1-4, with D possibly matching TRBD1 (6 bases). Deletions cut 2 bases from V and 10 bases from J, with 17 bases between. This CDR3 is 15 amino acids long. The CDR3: CASSLTPGEWGKLFF. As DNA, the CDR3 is TGTGCCAGCAGTTTAACTCCAGGGGAGTGGGGAAAACTGTTTTTT.

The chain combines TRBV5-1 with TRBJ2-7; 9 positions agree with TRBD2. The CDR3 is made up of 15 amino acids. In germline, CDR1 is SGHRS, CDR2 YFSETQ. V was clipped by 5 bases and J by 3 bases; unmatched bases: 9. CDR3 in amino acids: CASRLLAGALYEQYF. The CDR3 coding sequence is TGCGCCAGCAGGCTCTTAGCGGGAGCCCTCTACGAGCAGTACTTC.

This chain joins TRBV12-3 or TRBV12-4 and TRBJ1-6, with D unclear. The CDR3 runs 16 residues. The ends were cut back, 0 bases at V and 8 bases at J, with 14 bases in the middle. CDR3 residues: CASSLAVSGFDSPLHF. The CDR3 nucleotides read TGTGCCAGCAGTTTAGCAGTCAGTGGGTTTGATTCACCCCTCCACTTT.

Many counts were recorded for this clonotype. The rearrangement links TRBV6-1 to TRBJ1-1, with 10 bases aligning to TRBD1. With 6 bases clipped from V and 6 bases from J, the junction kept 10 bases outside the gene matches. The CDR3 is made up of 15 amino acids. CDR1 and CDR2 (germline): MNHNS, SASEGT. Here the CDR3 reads CASREGQGSGAEAFF. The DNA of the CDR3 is TGTGCCAGCAGAGAGGGACAGGGGTCGGGGGCTGAAGCTTTCTTT.

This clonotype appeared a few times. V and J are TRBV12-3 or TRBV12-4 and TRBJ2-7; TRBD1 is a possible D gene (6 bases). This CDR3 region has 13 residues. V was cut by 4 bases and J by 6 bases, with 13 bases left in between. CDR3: CASSYEDRSEQYF. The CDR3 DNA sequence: TGTGCCAGCAGTTACGAGGACAGAAGCGAGCAGTACTTC.

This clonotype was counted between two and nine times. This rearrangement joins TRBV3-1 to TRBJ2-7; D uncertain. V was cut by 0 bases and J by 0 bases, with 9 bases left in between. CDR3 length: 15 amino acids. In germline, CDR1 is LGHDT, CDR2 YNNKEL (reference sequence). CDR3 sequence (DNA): TGTGCCAGCAGCCAAGATCACCCTATCTCCTACGAGCAGTACTTC. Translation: CASSQDHPISYEQYF.

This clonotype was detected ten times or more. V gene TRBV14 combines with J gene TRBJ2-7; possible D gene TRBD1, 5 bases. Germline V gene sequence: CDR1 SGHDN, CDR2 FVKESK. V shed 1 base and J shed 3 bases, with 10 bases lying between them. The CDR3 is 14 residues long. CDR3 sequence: CASSQGPTVYEQYF. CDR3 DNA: TGTGCCAGCAGCCAAGGACCGACAGTCTACGAGCAGTACTTC.

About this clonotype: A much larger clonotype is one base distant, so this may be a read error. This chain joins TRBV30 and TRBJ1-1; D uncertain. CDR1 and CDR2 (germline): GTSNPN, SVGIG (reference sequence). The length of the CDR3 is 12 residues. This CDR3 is CGWRSVGTEAFF. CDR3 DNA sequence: TGTGGCTGGAGGAGCGTAGGGACTGAAGCTTTCTTT.

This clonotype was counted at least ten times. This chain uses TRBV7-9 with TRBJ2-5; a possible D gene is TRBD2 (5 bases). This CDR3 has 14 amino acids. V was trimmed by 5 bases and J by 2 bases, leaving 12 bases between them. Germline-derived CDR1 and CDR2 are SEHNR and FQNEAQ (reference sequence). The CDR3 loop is CASSPRGFQETQYF. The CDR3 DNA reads TGTGCCAGCAGCCCACGGGGTTTTCAAGAGACCCAGTACTTC.

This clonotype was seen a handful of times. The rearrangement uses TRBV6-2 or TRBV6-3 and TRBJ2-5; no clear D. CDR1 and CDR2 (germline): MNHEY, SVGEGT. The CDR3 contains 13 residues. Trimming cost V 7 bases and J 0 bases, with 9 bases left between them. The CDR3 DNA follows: TGTGCCAGCACGGACCCGTACCAAGAGACCCAGTACTTC. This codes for CASTDPYQETQYF.

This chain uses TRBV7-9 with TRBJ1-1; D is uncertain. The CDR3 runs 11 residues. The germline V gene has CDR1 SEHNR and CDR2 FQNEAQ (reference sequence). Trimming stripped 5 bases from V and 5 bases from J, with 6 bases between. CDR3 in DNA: TGTGCCAGCAGCCCCCGGACTGAAGCTTTCTTT. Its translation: CASSPRTEAFF.

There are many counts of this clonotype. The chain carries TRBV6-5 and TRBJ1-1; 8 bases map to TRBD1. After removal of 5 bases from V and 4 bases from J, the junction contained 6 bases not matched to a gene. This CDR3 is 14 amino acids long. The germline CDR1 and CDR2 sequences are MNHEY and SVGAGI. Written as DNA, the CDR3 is TGTGCCAGCAGTCAACAGGGGGTGAGCACTGAAGCTTTCTTT. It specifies CASSQQGVSTEAFF.

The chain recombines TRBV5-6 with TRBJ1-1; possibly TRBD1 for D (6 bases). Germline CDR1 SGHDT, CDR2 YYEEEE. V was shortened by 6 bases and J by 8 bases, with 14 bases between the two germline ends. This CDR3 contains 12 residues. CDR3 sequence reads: CASTKLGTEAFF. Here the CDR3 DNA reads TGTGCCAGCACCAAACTTGGGACAGAAGCTTTCTTT. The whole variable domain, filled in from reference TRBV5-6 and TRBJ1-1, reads DAGVTQSPTHLIKTRGQQVTLRCSPKSGHDTVSWYQQALGQGPQFIFQYYEEEERQRGNFPDRFSGHQFPNYSSELNVNALLLGDSALYLCASTKLGTEAFFGQGTRLTVV.

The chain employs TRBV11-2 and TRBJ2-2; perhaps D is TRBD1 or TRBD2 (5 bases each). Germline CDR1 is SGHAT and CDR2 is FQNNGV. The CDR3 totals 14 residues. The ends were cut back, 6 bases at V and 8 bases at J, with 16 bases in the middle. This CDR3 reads CASRPPGRGGELFF. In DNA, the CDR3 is TGTGCCAGCAGGCCGCCGGGACGAGGAGGGGAGCTGTTTTTT.

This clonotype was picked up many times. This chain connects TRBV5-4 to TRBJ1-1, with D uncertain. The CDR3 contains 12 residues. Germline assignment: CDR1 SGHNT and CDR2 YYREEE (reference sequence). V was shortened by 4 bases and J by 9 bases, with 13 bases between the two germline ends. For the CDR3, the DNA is TGTGCCAGCAGCCCAACCGGGAGTCAAGCTTTCTTT. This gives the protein CASSPTGSQAFF. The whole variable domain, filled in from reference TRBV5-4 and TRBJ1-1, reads ETGVTQSPTHLIKTRGQQVTLRCSSQSGHNTVSWYQQALGQGPQFIFQYYREEENGRGNFPPRFSGLQFPNYSSELNVNALELDDSALYLCASSPTGSQAFFGQGTRLTVV.